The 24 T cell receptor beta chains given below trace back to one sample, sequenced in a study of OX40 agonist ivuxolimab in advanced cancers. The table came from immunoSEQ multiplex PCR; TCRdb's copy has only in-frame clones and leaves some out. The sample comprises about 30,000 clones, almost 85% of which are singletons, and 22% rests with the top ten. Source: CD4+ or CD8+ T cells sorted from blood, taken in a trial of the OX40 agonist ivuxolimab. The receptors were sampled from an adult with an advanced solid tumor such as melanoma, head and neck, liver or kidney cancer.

The CDR3 DNA follows: TGTGCCAGCAGTTTCGGGCAGGGAAAGACCCAGTACTTC. It specifies CASSFGQGKTQYF. The rearrangement uses TRBV28 and TRBJ2-5; possibly TRBD1 for D (5 bases). CDR1 is MDHEN and CDR2 is SYDVKM in the germline V gene. Trimming shortened V by 3 bases and J by 6 bases, and 11 bases separated the two germline ends. There are 13 residues in the CDR3.

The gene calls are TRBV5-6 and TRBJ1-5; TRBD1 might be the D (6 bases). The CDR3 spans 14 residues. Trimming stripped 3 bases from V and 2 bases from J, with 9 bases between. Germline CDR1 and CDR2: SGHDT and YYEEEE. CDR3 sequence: CASSSGVGNQPQHF. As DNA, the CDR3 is TGTGCCAGCAGCTCAGGGGTGGGCAATCAGCCCCAGCATTTT. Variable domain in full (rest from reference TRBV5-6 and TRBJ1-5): DAGVTQSPTHLIKTRGQQVTLRCSPKSGHDTVSWYQQALGQGPQFIFQYYEEEERQRGNFPDRFSGHQFPNYSSELNVNALLLGDSALYLCASSSGVGNQPQHFGDGTRLSIL.

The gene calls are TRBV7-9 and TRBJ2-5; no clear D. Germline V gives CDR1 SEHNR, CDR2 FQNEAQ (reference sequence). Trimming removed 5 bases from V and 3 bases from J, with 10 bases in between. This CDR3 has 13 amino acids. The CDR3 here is CASSINREETQYF. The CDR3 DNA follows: TGTGCCAGCAGCATAAACAGAGAAGAGACCCAGTACTTC. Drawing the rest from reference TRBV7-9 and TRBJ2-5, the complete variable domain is DTGVSQNPRHKITKRGQNVTFRCDPISEHNRLYWYRQTLGQGPEFLTYFQNEAQLEKSRLLSDRFSAERPKGSFSTLEIQRTEQGDSAMYLCASSINREETQYFGPGTRLLVL.

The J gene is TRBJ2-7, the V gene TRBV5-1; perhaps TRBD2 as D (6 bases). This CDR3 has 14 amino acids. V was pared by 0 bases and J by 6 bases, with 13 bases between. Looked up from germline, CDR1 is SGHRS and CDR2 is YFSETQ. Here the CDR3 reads CASSLEVGSTEQYF. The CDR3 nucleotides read TGCGCCAGCAGCTTGGAAGTCGGGAGTACCGAGCAGTACTTC.

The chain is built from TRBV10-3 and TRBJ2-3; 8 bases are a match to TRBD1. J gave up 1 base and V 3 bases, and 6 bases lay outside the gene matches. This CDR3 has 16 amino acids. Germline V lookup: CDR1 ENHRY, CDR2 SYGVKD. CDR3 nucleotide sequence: TGTGCCATCAGTGATGTGACAGGGGAGGGCACAGATACGCAGTATTTT. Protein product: CAISDVTGEGTDTQYF.

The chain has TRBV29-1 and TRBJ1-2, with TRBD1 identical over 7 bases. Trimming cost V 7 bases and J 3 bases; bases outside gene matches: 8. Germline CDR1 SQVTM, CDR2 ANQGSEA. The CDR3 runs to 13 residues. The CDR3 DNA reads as TGCAGCGCGACCGGGACAGAGGACTATGGCTACACCTTC. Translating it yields CSATGTEDYGYTF.

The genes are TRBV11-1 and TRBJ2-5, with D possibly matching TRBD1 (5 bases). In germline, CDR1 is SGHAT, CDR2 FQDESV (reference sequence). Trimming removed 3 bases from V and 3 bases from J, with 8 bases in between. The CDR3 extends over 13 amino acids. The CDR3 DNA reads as TGTGCCAGCAGCTTCAACAGGAAAGAGACCCAGTACTTC. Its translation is CASSFNRKETQYF.

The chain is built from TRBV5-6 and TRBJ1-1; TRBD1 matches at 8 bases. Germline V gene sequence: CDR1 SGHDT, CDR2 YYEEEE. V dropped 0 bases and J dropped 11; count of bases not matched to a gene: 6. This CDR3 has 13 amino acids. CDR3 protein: CASSLGQGFVAFF. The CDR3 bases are TGTGCCAGCAGCTTGGGACAGGGGTTTGTGGCTTTCTTT.

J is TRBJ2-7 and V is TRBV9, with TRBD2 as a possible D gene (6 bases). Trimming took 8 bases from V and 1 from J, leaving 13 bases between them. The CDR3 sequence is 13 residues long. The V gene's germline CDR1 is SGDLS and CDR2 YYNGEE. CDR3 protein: CASSGRESYEQYF. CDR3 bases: TGTGCCAGTTCGGGCCGGGAGTCCTACGAGCAGTACTTC.

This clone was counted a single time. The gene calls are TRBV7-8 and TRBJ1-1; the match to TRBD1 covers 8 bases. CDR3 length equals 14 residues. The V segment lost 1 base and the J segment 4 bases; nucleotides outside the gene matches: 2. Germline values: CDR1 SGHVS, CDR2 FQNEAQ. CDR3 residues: CASSLVTGGTEAFF. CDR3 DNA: TGTGCCAGCAGCTTAGTTACAGGGGGCACTGAAGCTTTCTTT.

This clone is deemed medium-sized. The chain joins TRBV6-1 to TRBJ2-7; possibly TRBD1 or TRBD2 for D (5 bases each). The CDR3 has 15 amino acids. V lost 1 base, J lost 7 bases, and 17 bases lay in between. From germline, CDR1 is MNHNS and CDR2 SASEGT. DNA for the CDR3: TGTGCCAGCAGTGAAGAGACCGGGACCCCAAAAGAGCAGTACTTC. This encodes CASSEETGTPKEQYF.

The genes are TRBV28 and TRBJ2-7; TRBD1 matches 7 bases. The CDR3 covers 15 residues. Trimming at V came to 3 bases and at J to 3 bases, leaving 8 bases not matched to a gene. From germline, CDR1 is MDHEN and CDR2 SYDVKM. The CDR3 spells CASSFLGGSFYEQYF. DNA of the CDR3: TGTGCCAGCAGTTTTTTAGGGGGCAGTTTCTACGAGCAGTACTTC. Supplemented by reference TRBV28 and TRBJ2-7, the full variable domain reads DVKVTQSSRYLVKRTGEKVFLECVQDMDHENMFWYRQDPGLGLRLIYFSYDVKMKEKGDIPEGYSVSREKKERFSLILESASTNQTSMYLCASSFLGGSFYEQYFGPGTRLTVT.

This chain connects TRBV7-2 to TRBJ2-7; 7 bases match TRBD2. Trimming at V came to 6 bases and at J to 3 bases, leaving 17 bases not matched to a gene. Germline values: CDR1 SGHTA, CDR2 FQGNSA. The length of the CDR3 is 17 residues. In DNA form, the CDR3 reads TGTGCCAGCAGTCAAGGGGTGGGAGGGCCAATCGGCTACGAGCAGTACTTC. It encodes CASSQGVGGPIGYEQYF. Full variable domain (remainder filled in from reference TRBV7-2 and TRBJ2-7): GAGVSQSPSNKVTEKGKDVELRCDPISGHTALYWYRQSLGQGLEFLIYFQGNSAPDKSGLPSDRFSAERTGGSVSTLTIQRTQQEDSAVYLCASSQGVGGPIGYEQYFGPGTRLTVT.

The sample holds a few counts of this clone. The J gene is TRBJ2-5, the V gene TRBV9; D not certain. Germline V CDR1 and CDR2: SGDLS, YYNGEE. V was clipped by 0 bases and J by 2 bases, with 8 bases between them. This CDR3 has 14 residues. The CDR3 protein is CASSVGNLQETQYF. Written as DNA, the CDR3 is TGTGCCAGCAGCGTAGGTAACTTGCAAGAGACCCAGTACTTC.

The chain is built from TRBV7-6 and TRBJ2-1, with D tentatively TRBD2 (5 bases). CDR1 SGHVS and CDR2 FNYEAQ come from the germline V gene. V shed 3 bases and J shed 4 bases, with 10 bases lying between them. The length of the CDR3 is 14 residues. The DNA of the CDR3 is TGTGCCAGCAGCTTGGGGAGTATTTACAATGAGCAGTTCTTC. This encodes CASSLGSIYNEQFF.

The CDR3 sequence: CASSIDLGRANEQFF. CDR3 coding DNA: TGTGCCAGTAGTATAGATCTGGGCAGGGCCAATGAGCAGTTCTTC. The rearrangement links TRBV19 to TRBJ2-1; a weak D match, TRBD1 (5 bases). The ends were cut back, 0 bases at V and 6 bases at J, with 12 bases in the middle. Per germline, CDR1 LNHDA and CDR2 SQIVND (reference sequence). This CDR3 is 15 amino acids long.

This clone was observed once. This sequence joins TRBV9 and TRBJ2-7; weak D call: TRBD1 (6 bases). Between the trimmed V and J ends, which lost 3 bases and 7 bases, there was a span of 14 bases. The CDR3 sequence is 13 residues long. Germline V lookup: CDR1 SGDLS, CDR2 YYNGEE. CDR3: CASSAHIRGEQYF. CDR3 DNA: TGTGCCAGCAGCGCCCACATCAGGGGAGAGCAGTACTTC.

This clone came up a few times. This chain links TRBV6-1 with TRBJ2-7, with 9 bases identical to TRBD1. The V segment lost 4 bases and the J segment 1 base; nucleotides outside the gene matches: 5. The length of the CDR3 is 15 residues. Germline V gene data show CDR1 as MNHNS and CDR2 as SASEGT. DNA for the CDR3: TGTGCCAGCAGTGGGGACGGGACAGGGTCCTACGAGCAGTACTTC. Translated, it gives CASSGDGTGSYEQYF.

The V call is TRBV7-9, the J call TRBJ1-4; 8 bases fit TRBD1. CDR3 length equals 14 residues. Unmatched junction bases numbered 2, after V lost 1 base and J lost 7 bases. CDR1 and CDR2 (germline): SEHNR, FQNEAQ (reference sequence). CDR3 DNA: TGTGCCAGCAGCTTAGGGCAGGGGGCTGAAAAACTGTTTTTT. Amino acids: CASSLGQGAEKLFF.

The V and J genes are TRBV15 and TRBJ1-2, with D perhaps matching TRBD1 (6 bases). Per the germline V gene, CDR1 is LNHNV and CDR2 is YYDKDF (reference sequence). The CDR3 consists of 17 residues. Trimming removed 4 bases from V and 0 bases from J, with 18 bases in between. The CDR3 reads CATSTLLPGTPNYGYTF. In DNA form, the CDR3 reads TGTGCCACCAGCACCTTGCTCCCCGGGACACCTAACTATGGCTACACCTTC.

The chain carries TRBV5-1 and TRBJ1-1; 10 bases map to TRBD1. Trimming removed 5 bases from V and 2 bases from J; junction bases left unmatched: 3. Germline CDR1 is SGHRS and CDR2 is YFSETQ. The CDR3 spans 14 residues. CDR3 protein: CASSWTGGNTEAFF. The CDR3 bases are TGCGCCAGCAGTTGGACAGGGGGTAACACTGAAGCTTTCTTT.

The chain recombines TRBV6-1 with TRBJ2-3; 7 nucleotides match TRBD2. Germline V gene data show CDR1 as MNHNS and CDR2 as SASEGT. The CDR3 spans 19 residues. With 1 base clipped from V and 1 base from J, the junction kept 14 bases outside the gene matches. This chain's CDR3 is CASSEVGAGPPRRTDTQYF. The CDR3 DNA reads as TGTGCCAGCAGTGAAGTGGGAGCGGGACCGCCGCGGCGCACAGATACGCAGTATTTT.

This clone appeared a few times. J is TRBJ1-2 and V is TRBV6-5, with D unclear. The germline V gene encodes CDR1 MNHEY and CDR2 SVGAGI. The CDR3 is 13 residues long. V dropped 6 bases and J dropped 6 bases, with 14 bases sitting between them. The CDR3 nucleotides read TGTGCCAGCAGCCCCCGAGTCGGCGATGGCTACACCTTC. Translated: CASSPRVGDGYTF.

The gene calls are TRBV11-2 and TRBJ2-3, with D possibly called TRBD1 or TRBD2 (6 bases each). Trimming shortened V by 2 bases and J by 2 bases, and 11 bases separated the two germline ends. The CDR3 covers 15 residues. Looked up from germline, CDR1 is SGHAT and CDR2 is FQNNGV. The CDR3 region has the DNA TGTGCCAGCAGCTTAACGTGGGGGGCCACAGATACGCAGTATTTT. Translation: CASSLTWGATDTQYF. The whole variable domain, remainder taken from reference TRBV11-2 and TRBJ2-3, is EAGVAQSPRYKIIEKRQSVAFWCNPISGHATLYWYQQILGQGPKLLIQFQNNGVVDDSQLPKDRFSAERLKGVDSTLKIQPAKLEDSAVYLCASSLTWGATDTQYFGPGTRLTVL.